The entry that follows covers one T cell receptor (beta chain) sequence. Its antigen is still unknown. The record has no base qualities; no much larger clone is one base away. The record originates from a study of cytomegalovirus exposure and HLA in healthy donors (dated 2017 in TCRdb). For the wider study: According to an earlier analysis of 587 of the donors, roughly 180 million T cells yielded over 90 million unique TCR beta sequences and about 280 Gb of sequence data. An early release covering roughly 600 HLA-typed donors comprised 300 to 350 gigabases of sequencing data and tens of millions of unique TCR sequences. Rather than using new phenotypic data, the later analysis identified candidate immune exposures from TCR beta sequences and from how often those sequences occurred across donors. To decide whether each TCR beta V gene segment behaved as functional or pseudogenic, an earlier analysis of 587 of the donors relied on high-throughput TCR beta sequencing. The study aimed to test whether signatures of past pathogen exposure could be identified by cataloging public T cell receptors. Among 300 to 500 genotyped donors of the cohort, an average of approximately 220,000 unique TCR beta nucleotide sequences was sequenced per donor, of which about 19% were non-productive. In a later genetic analysis, genome-wide SNP genotypes for about three fifths of the roughly 670 donors were used, and that subset was treated as a discovery cohort. Roughly five DR-DQ haplotypes were handled as single units for association and clustering because linkage in the cohort was strong. The T cell repertoires of under 750 subjects were profiled by immunosequencing and related to cytomegalovirus serostatus. Besides the first cohort of around 700 subjects, a separate validation cohort made up of 120 different subjects was used. Every discovery cohort repertoire had been produced on one sequencing platform. To study patterns of TCR occurrence, a later analysis re-analyzed previously published TCR beta repertoires from several hundred donors and added high-resolution HLA genotyping. Alongside the repertoire data, information on donor age, sex, ethnicity and CMV serostatus was compiled. Of the approximately 370 genotyped donors, 75% to 85% were placed in the genetic ancestry cluster associated with self-reported Caucasian donors. HLA typing covered class I and class II loci at four-digit resolution. High-throughput TCR immunosequencing, statistical association of individual TCRs with disease status, and machine learning were combined to predict cytomegalovirus infection status. The number of donors typed differed by locus, with roughly 620-630 for A, B, C, DRB1 and DQB1, roughly 550 for DQA1, 600 to 610 for DPA1, and about 450 for DPB1. Overall results and qualifications from the work: In a later analysis, most CMV-associated TCR beta chains were found to appear HLA-restricted, with HLA associations seemingly driven largely by CMV exposure. Because HLA typing was missing for some donors at each locus, association tests included only the typed subset. When HLA alleles, especially DR and DQ, strongly co-occurred, attributing TCR associations to individual alleles was difficult. Correlated functional status among segregating V segments might be attributable to linkage disequilibrium, but an unknown experimental factor could not be ruled out. Sequencing depth was assumed to be roughly uniform across donors in the presence/absence analyses, though that assumption may not hold. A few of the identified cytomegalovirus-associated TCR beta chains were confirmed in vitro to be specific for cytomegalovirus antigens. A later analysis associated 15,000 or so TCR beta sequences with specific HLA alleles at a false discovery rate of 0.05. Broadly in line with IMGT annotations, most TCR beta V segments showed up in productive rearrangements about 90% or about 30% of the time in an earlier analysis of under 700 of the donors. A further reported finding was that TCR beta sequences accurately predicted the HLA-A and HLA-B alleles for most subjects in the first cohort. A cluster of highly shared sequence variants was judged likely to be a technical artifact of the sequencing pipeline. Across donors, most TCR sequences were observed very rarely, whereas some public TCRs were present in many individuals. According to a later analysis, TCR association rates differed among HLA loci, with DRB1 alleles showing the most associated TCRs and HLA-C alleles showing the fewest. According to the authors, the approach could potentially be generalized to other disease states and immunological phenotypes. The 87-base-pair reads could not distinguish some IMGT-functional V segments, including TRBV6-2 and TRBV6-3, so those segments were excluded. The classifier was reported to diagnose cytomegalovirus status with high specificity and sensitivity in both the original cohort and the validation cohort. A later genetic analysis reported fewer N-insertions in productive TCRs among donors in an Asian-associated ancestry cluster than the roughly 720-donor mean. Only TCR beta chains were sequenced in this cohort, and the absence of alpha or paired-chain data limited detectable features. An association between a missense DCLRE1C variant and V-gene and J-gene trimming of TCR beta chains was found in a later genetic analysis and replicated in an independent cohort. A later analysis reported that several top co-occurrence clusters appeared linked to parvovirus B19, influenza, CMV and Epstein-Barr virus. A total of 164 TCR beta chains were listed by the study as associated with cytomegalovirus. Immune exposure information for the cohort was limited to CMV serostatus. A later analysis found that HLA-associated TCR beta chains were more clonally expanded and had lower generation probabilities than equally common non-associated chains. The earlier analysis of 587 of the donors excluded about 16 rarely observed V segments, including chromosome 9 orphons, because counts were too low.

In total, approximately 610 healthy bone marrow donors made up the cohort. At the time of sampling, all cohort members were nominally healthy, though unrecorded immune exposures were likely present. The donor tested CMV seropositive, placing the donor among the 289 seropositive members of the cohort. Each donor provided a peripheral blood sample, and peripheral blood mononuclear cells were used for TCR beta sequencing. The Qiagen DNeasy Blood Extraction Kit was used to extract genomic DNA from the blood cell samples. Libraries were constructed by the immunoSEQ multiplex PCR assay. For the multiplex PCR, a mixture combining 60 forward primers for TCR Vbeta segments and 13 reverse primers for TCR Jbeta segments was used. The CDR3 region of rearranged TCR beta genes was amplified from genomic DNA with a multiplex PCR assay. On the Illumina HiSeq System, the amplified TCR beta libraries were sequenced as 87-base-pair reads. For the original study's pipeline: A later analysis tallied 70 million to 100 million unique TCR beta chains across the 666 repertoires, and approximately 9.9 million of those chains were shared by two or more donors. A nearest-neighbor algorithm error-corrected the raw reads and collapsed the reads into unique sequences, merging closely related sequences to remove PCR and sequencing errors. CDR3 sequences were aligned to IMGT reference sequences to assign V, D and J gene segments. Each retained sequence needed at least a six-nucleotide match to both a V gene segment and a J gene segment. Rearrangements were classified as productive when the CDR3 lacked stop codons and remained in frame with V and J, and all other rearrangements were classified as non-productive. CDR3 was defined according to IMGT convention as the region running from the second conserved V-encoded cysteine to the conserved J-encoded phenylalanine. The earlier analysis of some 550 of the donors excluded any sequence lacking an unambiguous match to a single V gene segment. In an earlier analysis of 500 to 750 of the donors, V segments were called functional above 56.7% productive rearrangements and were called segregating when the between-donor standard deviation exceeded 5%. To diagnose cytomegalovirus status from the catalog of TCR beta chain sequences, a statistical classification framework was built. In a later analysis, TCR nucleotide sequences were compared against IMGT/GENE-DB human TR gene sequences so that V and J genes could be assigned. In a later analysis, CDR3 sequences and most-parsimonious VDJ recombination scenarios were assigned using the TCRdist pipeline. In a later analysis, each TCR beta chain was defined by its CDR3 amino acid sequence together with its V-gene family, and reads lacking a unique V-gene family were excluded. A later analysis removed over 500 highly shared, low-generation-probability nucleotide sequences to deal with suspected cross-contamination and a sequencing artifact. For each public chain, a later analysis derived a clonal expansion index from normalized ranks of inferred template counts within each repertoire. Generation probabilities in a later analysis came from a VDJ recombination model fitted to out-of-frame rearrangements, and those results were checked against IGoR. Hypergeometric tests were used in a later analysis to score TCR-TCR, TCR-HLA and TCR-CMV co-occurrence, with a repertoire-size bias correction applied to the TCR pairs. False discovery rates were estimated in a later analysis by permuting HLA or CMV assignments 20 times. A later analysis grouped co-occurring TCRs with DBSCAN, adding TCRdist sequence similarity when clustering within HLA-allele-positive subsets. Repertoires with fewer than 30,000 or more than 120,000 public chains, plus five repertoires with anomalous nucleotide sharing, were excluded from co-occurrence clustering. In TCRdb, the immuneACCESS table is reduced to in-frame sequences with V and J assigned. These tables do not hold every clone; where another copy was compared, an unresolved V gene accounts for under half, and the others remain unexplained. The D gene and trimming were derived from the DNA, and the V and J assignments and clone size from that table. This sample lists about 150,000 clones; about 71% were detected once. The ten largest clones represent approximately 2% of the sample.

CDR1 and CDR2 (SGDLS, YYNGEE) derive from the germline V gene. Its CDR3 holds 15 amino acids, cysteine through phenylalanine. The sequence is cut down to CDR3 DNA, 45 bases in frame from base 1. A distance of 10 bases separates the germline ends of V and J, which lose 0 bases and 2 bases respectively. The source is a woman in her sixties or seventies in good health and CMV-seropositive. The V gene is TRBV9 and the J gene is TRBJ2-3; the D segment cannot be called with confidence. The sample was PBMCs. The nucleotide sequence reads as follows: TGTGCCAGCAGCGTAGTGGCGGATTTCACAGATACGCAGTATTTT. The translation is CASSVVADFTDTQYF.